Listed below are T cell receptor beta chains from one sample, sequenced in a study of T cell changes during pregnancy in multiple sclerosis. The table came from immunoSEQ multiplex PCR; TCRdb's copy has only in-frame clones and leaves some out. The table has tens of thousands of clones, 85% to 95% seen once. The sequenced sample was peripheral blood, obtained in the third trimester of pregnancy. The source is a female donor with multiple sclerosis, enrolled in a pregnancy study. Both conserved end residues are part of each CDR3. A D gene is named only where the DNA matches it firmly.

TRBJ2-7	TRBV19	TRBD1	CASSPGQGGYEQYF	TGTGCCAGTAGTCCCGGACAGGGAGGCTACGAGCAGTACTTC
TRBJ2-5	TRBV7-9	.	CASSLAGGDETQYF	TGTGCCAGCAGCTTAGCGGGAGGAGATGAGACCCAGTACTTC
TRBJ2-7	TRBV19	TRBD2	CATSGLAVYEQYF	TGTGCCACATCGGGACTAGCGGTGTACGAGCAGTACTTC
TRBJ2-7	TRBV4-3	TRBD2	CASSQEILAGDKYF	TGCGCCAGCAGCCAAGAGATCCTAGCGGGAGACAAGTACTTC
TRBJ2-1	TRBV18	.	CASSPEGREQFF	TGTGCCAGCTCACCAGAGGGCAGGGAGCAGTTCTTC
TRBJ1-2	TRBV5-6	TRBD1	CASSPGPGTDYGYTF	TGTGCCAGCAGCCCCGGACCCGGGACAGACTATGGCTACACCTTC
TRBJ2-3	TRBV21-1	.	CASSKAPLPYRAPTDTQYF	TGTGCCAGCAGCAAAGCCCCTCTCCCATACAGGGCCCCCACAGATACGCAGTATTTT
TRBJ2-1	TRBV5-6	TRBD1	CASSLRTGPNEQFF	TGTGCCAGCAGCCTGAGGACAGGCCCCAATGAGCAGTTCTTC
TRBJ2-3	TRBV14	TRBD2	CASSQDRSGRIWDTQYF	TGTGCCAGCAGCCAAGATAGAAGCGGGAGAATCTGGGATACGCAGTATTTT
TRBJ1-5	TRBV19	.	CASSITVQPQHF	TGTGCCAGTAGTATAACGGTTCAGCCCCAGCATTTT